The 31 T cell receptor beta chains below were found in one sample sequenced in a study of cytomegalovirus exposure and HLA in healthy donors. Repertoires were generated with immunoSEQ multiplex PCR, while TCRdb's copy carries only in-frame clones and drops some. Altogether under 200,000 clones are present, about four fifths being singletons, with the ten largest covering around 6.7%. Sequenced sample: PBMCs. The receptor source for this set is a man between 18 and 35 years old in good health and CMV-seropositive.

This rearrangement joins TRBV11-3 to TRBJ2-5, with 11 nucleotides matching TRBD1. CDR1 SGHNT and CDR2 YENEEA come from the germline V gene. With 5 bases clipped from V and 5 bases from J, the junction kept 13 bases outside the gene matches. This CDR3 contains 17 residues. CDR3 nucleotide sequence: TGTGCCAGCAGCCACCGGACAGGGGGCGGGTTAAAGGAGACCCAGTACTTC. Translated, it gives CASSHRTGGGLKETQYF. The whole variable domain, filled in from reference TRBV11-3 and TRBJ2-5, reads EAGVVQSPRYKIIEKKQPVAFWCNPISGHNTLYWYLQNLGQGPELLIRYENEEAVDDSQLPKDRFSAERLKGVDSTLKIQPAELGDSAVYLCASSHRTGGGLKETQYFGPGTRLLVL.

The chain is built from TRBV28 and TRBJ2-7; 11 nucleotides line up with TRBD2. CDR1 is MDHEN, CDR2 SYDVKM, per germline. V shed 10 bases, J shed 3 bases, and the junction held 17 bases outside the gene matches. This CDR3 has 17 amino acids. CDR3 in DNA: TGTGCCATCCCCCCCGGACTAGCGGGTGGGGGGCTCTACGAGCAGTACTTC. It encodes CAIPPGLAGGGLYEQYF.

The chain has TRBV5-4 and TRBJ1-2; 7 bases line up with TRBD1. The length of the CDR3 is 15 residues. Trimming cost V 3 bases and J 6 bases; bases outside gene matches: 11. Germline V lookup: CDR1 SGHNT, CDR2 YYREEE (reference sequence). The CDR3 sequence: CASSSDLRGTDGYTF. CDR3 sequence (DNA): TGTGCCAGCAGCTCCGACCTCCGGGGGACAGATGGCTACACCTTC.

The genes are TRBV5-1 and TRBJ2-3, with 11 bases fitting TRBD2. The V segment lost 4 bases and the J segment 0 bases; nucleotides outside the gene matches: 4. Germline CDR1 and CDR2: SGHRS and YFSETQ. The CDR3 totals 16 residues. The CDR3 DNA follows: TGCGCCAGCAGCCCCTGGACTAGCGGGAGCACAGATACGCAGTATTTT. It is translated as CASSPWTSGSTDTQYF.

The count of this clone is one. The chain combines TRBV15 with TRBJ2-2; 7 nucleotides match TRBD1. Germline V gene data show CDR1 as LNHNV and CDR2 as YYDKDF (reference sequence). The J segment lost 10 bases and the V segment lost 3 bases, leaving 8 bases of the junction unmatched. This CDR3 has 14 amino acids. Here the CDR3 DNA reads TGTGCCACCAGCAGCTTACAGGGGAATCCGGAGCTGTTTTTT. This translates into CATSSLQGNPELFF.

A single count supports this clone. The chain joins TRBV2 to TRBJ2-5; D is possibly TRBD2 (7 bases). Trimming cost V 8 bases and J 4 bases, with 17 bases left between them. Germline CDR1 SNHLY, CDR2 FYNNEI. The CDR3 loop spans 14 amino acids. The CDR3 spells CASWGGQSGETQYF. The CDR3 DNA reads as TGTGCCAGCTGGGGGGGGCAGTCGGGAGAGACCCAGTACTTC.

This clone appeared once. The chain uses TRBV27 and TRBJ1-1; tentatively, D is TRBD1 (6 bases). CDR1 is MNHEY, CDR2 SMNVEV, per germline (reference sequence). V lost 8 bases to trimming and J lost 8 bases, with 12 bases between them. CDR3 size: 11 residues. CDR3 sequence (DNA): TGTGCCAGCGCCGACAGGTCCGAAGCTTTCTTT. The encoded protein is CASADRSEAFF.

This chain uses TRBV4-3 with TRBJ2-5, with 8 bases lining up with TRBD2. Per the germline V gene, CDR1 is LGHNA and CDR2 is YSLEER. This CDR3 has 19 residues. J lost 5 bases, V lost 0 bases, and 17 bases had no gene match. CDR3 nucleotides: TGCGCCAGCAGCCAAGATCGAATGGCGGGAGGCTCGACGGGGGAGACCCAGTACTTC. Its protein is CASSQDRMAGGSTGETQYF.

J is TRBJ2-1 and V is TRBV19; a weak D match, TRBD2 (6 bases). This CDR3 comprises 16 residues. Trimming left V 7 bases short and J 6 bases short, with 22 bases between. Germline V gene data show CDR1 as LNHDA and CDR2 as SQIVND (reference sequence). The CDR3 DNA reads TGTGCCAGTAACCATATAGGTAGTAGCGGCTTCAATGAGCAGTTCTTC. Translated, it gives CASNHIGSSGFNEQFF. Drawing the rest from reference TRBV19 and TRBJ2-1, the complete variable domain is DGGITQSPKYLFRKEGQNVTLSCEQNLNHDAMYWYRQDPGQGLRLIYYSQIVNDFQKGDIAEGYSVSREKKESFPLTVTSAQKNPTAFYLCASNHIGSSGFNEQFFGPGTRLTVL.

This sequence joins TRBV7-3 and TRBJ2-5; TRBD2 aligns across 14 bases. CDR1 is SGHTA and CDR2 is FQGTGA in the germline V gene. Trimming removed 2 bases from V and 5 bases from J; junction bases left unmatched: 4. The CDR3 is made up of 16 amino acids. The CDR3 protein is CASSLGTSGRSETQYF. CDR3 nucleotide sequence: TGTGCCAGCAGCTTAGGGACTAGCGGGAGATCGGAGACCCAGTACTTC.

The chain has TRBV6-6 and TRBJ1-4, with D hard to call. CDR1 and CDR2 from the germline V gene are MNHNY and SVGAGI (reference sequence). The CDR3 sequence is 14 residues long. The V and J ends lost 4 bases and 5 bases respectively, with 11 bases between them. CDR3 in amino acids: CASSSRGSNEKLFF. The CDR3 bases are TGTGCCAGCAGTTCCCGCGGCTCCAATGAAAAACTGTTTTTT.

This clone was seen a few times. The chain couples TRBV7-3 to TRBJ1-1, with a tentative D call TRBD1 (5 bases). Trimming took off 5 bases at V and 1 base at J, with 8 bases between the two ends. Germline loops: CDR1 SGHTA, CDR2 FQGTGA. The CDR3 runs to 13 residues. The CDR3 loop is CASSPGKNTEAFF. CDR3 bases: TGTGCCAGCAGCCCAGGGAAGAACACTGAAGCTTTCTTT.

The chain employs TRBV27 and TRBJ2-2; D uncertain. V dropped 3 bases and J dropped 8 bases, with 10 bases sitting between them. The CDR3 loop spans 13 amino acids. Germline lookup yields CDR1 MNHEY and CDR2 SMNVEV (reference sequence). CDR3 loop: CASSLVWPGELFF. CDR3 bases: TGTGCCAGCAGTTTGGTGTGGCCGGGGGAGCTGTTTTTT.

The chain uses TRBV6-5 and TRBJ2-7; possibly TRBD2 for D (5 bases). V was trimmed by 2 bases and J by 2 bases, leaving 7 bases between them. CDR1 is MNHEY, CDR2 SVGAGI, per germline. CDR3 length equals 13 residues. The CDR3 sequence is CASSYAGAYEQYF. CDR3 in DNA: TGTGCCAGCAGTTACGCGGGCGCCTACGAGCAGTACTTC.

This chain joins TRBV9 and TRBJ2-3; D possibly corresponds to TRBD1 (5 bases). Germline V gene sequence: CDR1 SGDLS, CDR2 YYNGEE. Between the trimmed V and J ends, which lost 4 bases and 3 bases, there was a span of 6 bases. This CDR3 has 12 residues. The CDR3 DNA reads TGTGCCAGCAGCCCAGGGACAGATACGCAGTATTTT. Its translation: CASSPGTDTQYF.

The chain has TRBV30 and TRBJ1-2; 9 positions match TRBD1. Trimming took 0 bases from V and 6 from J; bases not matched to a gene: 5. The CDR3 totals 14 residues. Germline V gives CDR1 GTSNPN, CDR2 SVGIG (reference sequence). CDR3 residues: CAWSVGQGFNGYTF. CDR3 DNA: TGTGCCTGGAGTGTGGGACAGGGCTTTAATGGCTACACCTTC.

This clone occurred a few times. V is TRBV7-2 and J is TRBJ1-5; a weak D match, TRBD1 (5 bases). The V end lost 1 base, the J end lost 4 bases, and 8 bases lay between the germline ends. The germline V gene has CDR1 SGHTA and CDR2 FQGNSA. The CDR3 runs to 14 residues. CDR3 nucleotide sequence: TGTGCCAGCAGCTTAGTGACAGAGAATCAGCCCCAGCATTTT. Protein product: CASSLVTENQPQHF.

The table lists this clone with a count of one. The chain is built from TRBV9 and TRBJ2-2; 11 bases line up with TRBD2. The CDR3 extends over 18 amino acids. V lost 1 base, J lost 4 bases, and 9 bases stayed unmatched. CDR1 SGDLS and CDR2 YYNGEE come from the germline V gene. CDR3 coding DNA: TGTGCCAGCAGCGTAACCCCTACTAGCGGGAGTTTCACCGGGGAGCTGTTTTTT. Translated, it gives CASSVTPTSGSFTGELFF.

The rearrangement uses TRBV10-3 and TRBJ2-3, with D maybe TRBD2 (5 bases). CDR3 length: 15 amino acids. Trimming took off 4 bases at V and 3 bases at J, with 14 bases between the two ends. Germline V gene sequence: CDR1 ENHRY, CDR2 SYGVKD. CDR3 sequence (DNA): TGTGCCATCAGTGGAGGCCGGGAAGCTACAGATACGCAGTATTTT. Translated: CAISGGREATDTQYF.

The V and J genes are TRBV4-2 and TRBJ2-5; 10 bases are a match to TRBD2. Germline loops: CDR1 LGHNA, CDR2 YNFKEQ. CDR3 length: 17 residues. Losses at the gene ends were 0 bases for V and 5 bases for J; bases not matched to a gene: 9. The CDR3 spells CASSQDVGLAGAETQYF. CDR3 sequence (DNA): TGTGCCAGCAGCCAAGATGTCGGGCTAGCGGGAGCCGAGACCCAGTACTTC.

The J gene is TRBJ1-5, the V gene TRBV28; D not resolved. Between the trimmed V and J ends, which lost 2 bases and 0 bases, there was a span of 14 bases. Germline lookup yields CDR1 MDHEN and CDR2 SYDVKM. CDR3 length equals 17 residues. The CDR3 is CASSLRGPGYSNQPQHF. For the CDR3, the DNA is TGTGCCAGCAGTTTACGTGGGCCGGGATATAGCAATCAGCCCCAGCATTTT.

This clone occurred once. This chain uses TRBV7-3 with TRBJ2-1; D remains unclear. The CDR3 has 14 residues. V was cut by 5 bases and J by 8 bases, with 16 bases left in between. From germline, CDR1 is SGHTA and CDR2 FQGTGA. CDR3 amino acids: CASSPPPELHEQFF. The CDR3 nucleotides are TGTGCCAGCAGCCCCCCTCCGGAACTACATGAGCAGTTCTTC.

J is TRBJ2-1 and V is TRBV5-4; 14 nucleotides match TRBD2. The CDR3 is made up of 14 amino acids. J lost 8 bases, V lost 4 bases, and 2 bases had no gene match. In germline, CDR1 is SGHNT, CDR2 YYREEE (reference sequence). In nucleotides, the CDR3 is TGTGCCAGCAGCCGACTAGCGGGAGGGGATGAGCAGTTCTTC. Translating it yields CASSRLAGGDEQFF. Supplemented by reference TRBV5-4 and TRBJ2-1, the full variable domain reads ETGVTQSPTHLIKTRGQQVTLRCSSQSGHNTVSWYQQALGQGPQFIFQYYREEENGRGNFPPRFSGLQFPNYSSELNVNALELDDSALYLCASSRLAGGDEQFFGPGTRLTVL.

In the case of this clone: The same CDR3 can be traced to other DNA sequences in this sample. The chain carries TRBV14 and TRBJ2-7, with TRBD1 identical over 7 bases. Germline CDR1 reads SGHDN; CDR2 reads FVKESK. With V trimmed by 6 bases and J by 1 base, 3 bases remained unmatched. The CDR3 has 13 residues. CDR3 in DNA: TGTGCCAGCAGGCGGACAGGATCCTACGAGCAGTACTTC. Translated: CASRRTGSYEQYF. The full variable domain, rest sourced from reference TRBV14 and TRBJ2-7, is EAGVTQFPSHSVIEKGQTVTLRCDPISGHDNLYWYRRVMGKEIKFLLHFVKESKQDESGMPNNRFLAERTGGTYSTLKVQPAELEDSGVYFCASRRTGSYEQYFGPGTRLTVT.

The DNA of the CDR3 is TGTGCCAGCTCTGGACAGGTGCAAGAGACCCAGTACTTC. This codes for CASSGQVQETQYF. The V call is TRBV5-4, the J call TRBJ2-5, with 7 bases lining up with TRBD1. With V trimmed by 7 bases and J by 2 bases, 5 bases remained unmatched. Germline V gene sequence: CDR1 SGHNT, CDR2 YYREEE (reference sequence). The CDR3 sequence is 13 residues long.

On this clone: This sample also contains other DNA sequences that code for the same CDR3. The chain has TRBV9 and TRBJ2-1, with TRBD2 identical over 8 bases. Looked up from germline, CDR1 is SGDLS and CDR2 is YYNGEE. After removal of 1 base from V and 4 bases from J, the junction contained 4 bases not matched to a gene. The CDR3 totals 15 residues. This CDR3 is CASSVTSGGYNEQFF. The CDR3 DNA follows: TGTGCCAGCAGCGTAACGAGCGGGGGTTACAATGAGCAGTTCTTC. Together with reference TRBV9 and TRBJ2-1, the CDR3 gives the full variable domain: DSGVTQTPKHLITATGQRVTLRCSPRSGDLSVYWYQQSLDQGLQFLIQYYNGEERAKGNILERFSAQQFPDLHSELNLSSLELGDSALYFCASSVTSGGYNEQFFGPGTRLTVL.

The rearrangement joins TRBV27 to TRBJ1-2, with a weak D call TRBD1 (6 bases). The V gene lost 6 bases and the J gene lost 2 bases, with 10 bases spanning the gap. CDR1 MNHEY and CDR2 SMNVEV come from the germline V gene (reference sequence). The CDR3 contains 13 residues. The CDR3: CASRPTGNYGYTF. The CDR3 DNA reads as TGTGCCAGCAGACCTACAGGGAACTATGGCTACACCTTC.

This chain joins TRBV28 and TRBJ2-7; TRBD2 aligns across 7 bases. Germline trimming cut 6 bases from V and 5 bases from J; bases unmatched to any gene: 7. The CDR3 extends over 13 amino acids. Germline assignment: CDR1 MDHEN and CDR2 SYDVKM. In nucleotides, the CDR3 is TGTGCCAGCAGGGAAGCGGGGTGGAACGAGCAGTACTTC. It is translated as CASREAGWNEQYF.

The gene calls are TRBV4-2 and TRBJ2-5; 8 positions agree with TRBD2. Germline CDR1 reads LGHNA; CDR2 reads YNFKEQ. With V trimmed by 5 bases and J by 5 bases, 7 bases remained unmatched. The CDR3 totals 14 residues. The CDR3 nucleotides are TGTGCCAGCAGCAAAGGGACTAGGGGCGAGACCCAGTACTTC. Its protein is CASSKGTRGETQYF.

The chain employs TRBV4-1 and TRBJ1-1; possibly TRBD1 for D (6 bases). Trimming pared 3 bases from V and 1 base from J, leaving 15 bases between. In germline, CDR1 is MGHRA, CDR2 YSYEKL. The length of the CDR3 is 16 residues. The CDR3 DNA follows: TGCGCCAGCAGCCACATCTGGACAGAGCCGAACACTGAAGCTTTCTTT. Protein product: CASSHIWTEPNTEAFF.

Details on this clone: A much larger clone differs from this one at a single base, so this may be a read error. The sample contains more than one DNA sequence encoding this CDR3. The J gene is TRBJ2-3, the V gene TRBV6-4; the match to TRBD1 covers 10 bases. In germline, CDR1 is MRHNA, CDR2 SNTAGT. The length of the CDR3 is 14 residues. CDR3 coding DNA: TGTGCCAGTAGTGACGGACAGGGGGCAGATACGCAGTATTTT. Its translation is CASSDGQGADTQYF.